The TCR beta chain under discussion was sequenced for a study of shared clonotypes between healthy human individuals. This CDR3 comprises 19 residues. The V end was cut by 5 bases, the J end by 0 bases, with 26 bases between. Germline V gene sequence: CDR1 SGHVS, CDR2 FNYEAQ. Assay used: immunoSEQ multiplex PCR; TCRdb lists only in-frame clones, some missing. The table records roughly 1,600,000 clones, approximately 98.5% of them present only once. The chain uses TRBV7-6 and TRBJ2-7, with a possible D match to TRBD2 (7 bases). What was sequenced was naive CD4+ T cells sorted from blood. Sample subset: CD45RA+ positively selected. This clonotype was obtained from a man aged 30 to 45 in good health. The CDR3 DNA is TGTGCCAGCAGCCCAATTAGGGGGGGCGGGAGCGCCGACTCCTACGAGCAGTACTTC. The encoded protein is CASSPIRGGGSADSYEQYF.